Below, 11 T cell receptor beta chains from the same sample are listed, as sequenced in a study of T-cell memory formation after mild COVID-19. In TCRdb, the 5' RACE reads were re-called with MiXCR into one record per CDR3 protein. In the table there are about 290,000 distinct CDR3 sequences, approximately 15% of which are singletons. Sequencing used PBMCs or a T cell subset sorted from them (not recorded which). These receptors originate from a man between 18 and 29 years old who had mild COVID-19 (a few samples of this study predate the infection). Cell type and time point are not known.

V and J are TRBV12-3 or TRBV12-4 and TRBJ2-1; D unresolved. V was shortened by 3 bases and J by 1 base, with 7 bases between the two germline ends. The CDR3 loop spans 14 amino acids. CDR3: CASSFPGSYNEQFF. The CDR3 coding sequence is TGTGCCAGCAGTTTTCCCGGATCCTACAATGAGCAGTTCTTC.

This clonotype appeared many times. The chain employs TRBV12-3 or TRBV12-4 and TRBJ2-1; 7 bases line up with TRBD1. This CDR3 region has 12 residues. V dropped 5 bases and J dropped 15; count of bases not matched to a gene: 10. CDR3 DNA: TGTGCCAGCAGTGTTTCACAGGGGATTCGGTTCTTC. It is translated as CASSVSQGIRFF.

This clonotype occurred many times. This chain links TRBV18 with TRBJ2-3, with TRBD2 as a possible D gene (7 bases). The germline V gene encodes CDR1 KGHSH and CDR2 LQKENI. This CDR3 spans 16 amino acids. V lost 3 bases to trimming and J lost 5 bases, with 18 bases between them. The DNA of the CDR3 is TGTGCCAGCTCACCGTCGGGGCGGGGGCCTCAAGATACGCAGTATTTT. Translating gives CASSPSGRGPQDTQYF.

CDR3 loop: CASSDLYQETQYF. For the CDR3, the DNA is TGTGCCAGCTCGGACCTGTACCAAGAGACCCAGTACTTC. The V and J genes are TRBV6-1 and TRBJ2-5; D unresolved. This CDR3 has 13 amino acids. Between the trimmed V and J ends, which lost 8 bases and 0 bases, there was a span of 10 bases. CDR1 MNHNS and CDR2 SASEGT come from the germline V gene.

V is TRBV6-5 and J is TRBJ2-4, with D perhaps assigned TRBD1 or TRBD2 (5 bases each). Between the trimmed V and J ends, which lost 6 bases and 6 bases, there was a span of 18 bases. CDR1 and CDR2 from the germline V gene are MNHEY and SVGAGI. This CDR3 is built from 15 residues. The CDR3 DNA follows: TGTGCCAGCAGGATCCGAGGTCGGGACGTAAACATTCAGTACTTC. Encoded protein: CASRIRGRDVNIQYF.

V usage is TRBV9 and J usage is TRBJ2-3; 12 nucleotides agree with TRBD1. From germline, CDR1 is SGDLS and CDR2 YYNGEE. CDR3 length equals 16 residues. Trimming cost V 4 bases and J 2 bases; bases outside gene matches: 5. CDR3 amino acids: CASSPRDRGLTDTQYF. CDR3 coding DNA: TGTGCCAGCAGCCCCCGGGACAGGGGGCTCACAGATACGCAGTATTTT.

The chain recombines TRBV6-2 or TRBV6-3 with TRBJ1-2; no clear D. There are 11 residues in the CDR3. Germline CDR1 and CDR2: MNHEY and SVGEGT. V lost 6 bases to trimming and J lost 6 bases, with 8 bases between them. The CDR3 coding sequence is TGTGCCAGCAGCCGAGAAAATGGCTACACCTTC. Amino acids: CASSRENGYTF.

This clonotype was observed a few times. CDR3 amino acids: CASSDVGGGDQPQHF. CDR3 DNA sequence: TGTGCCAGCAGTGATGTCGGAGGGGGTGATCAGCCCCAGCATTTT. This sequence joins TRBV2 and TRBJ1-5, with D possibly TRBD1 on 6 matching bases. V was cut by 3 bases and J by 5 bases, with 14 bases left in between. Germline values: CDR1 SNHLY, CDR2 FYNNEI. The CDR3 spans 15 residues.

This clonotype occurred many times. The chain uses TRBV7-3 and TRBJ2-3; D call uncertain. V lost 3 bases to trimming and J lost 4 bases, with 5 bases between them. Per the germline V gene, CDR1 is SGHTA and CDR2 is FQGTGA. The CDR3 has 12 residues. The CDR3, as DNA: TGTGCCAGCAGCTTGATGGCAGATACGCAGTATTTT. This translates into CASSLMADTQYF.

There are many counts of this clonotype. The genes are TRBV29-1 and TRBJ2-3; no clear D. The germline CDR1 and CDR2 sequences are SQVTM and ANQGSEA. The V end was cut by 1 base, the J end by 0 bases, with 5 bases between. CDR3 length equals 13 residues. In DNA form, the CDR3 reads TGCAGCGTTGAAGCTCTCAGCACAGATACGCAGTATTTT. As protein: CSVEALSTDTQYF.

The chain has TRBV5-5 and TRBJ1-5; D is unresolved. Germline V gene data show CDR1 as SGHKS and CDR2 as YYEKEE (reference sequence). The CDR3 totals 15 residues. The V and J ends lost 3 bases and 5 bases respectively, with 15 bases between them. The CDR3 protein is CASSSRALRDQPQHF. The CDR3 nucleotides read TGTGCCAGCAGCTCGCGCGCGCTTAGGGATCAGCCCCAGCATTTT. Complete variable domain (other parts from reference TRBV5-5 and TRBJ1-5): DAGVTQSPTHLIKTRGQQVTLRCSPISGHKSVSWYQQVLGQGPQFIFQYYEKEERGRGNFPDRFSARQFPNYSSELNVNALLLGDSALYLCASSSRALRDQPQHFGDGTRLSIL.